This T cell receptor beta chain comes out of a study of blood T cell repertoires in COVID-19. Study-level information: Sites in the United States, Italy and Spain provided acute and convalescent COVID-19 samples. PBMCs, B-cell-depleted T cells, or T cells were the source of the cDNA or gDNA that made up the material.

This clone was seen a handful of times. As handled by the study authors: The assay estimated nucleated cells by amplifying reference gene primers. Generated by immunoSEQ multiplex PCR, the TCRdb table keeps only in-frame clones and is missing some. D and trimming were read from the DNA, whereas the V and J calls and clone size are those reported in that table. Of approximately 190,000 clones listed, around four fifths are singletons. Germline CDR1 is SGHKS and CDR2 is YYEKEE (reference sequence). Trimming cost V 4 bases and J 5 bases; bases outside gene matches: 13. The CDR3 extends over 16 amino acids.

The sample comprised peripheral blood. The sequence was collected from a human donor in a cohort sampled during active COVID-19. This chain connects TRBV5-5 to TRBJ2-5; TRBD1 matches at 8 bases. The CDR3 DNA follows: TGTGCCAGCAGCACTCACCCTCGACAGGGGAAGGAGACCCAGTACTTC. Protein product: CASSTHPRQGKETQYF.